This T cell receptor beta chain was captured in a study of long-term antiretroviral therapy in people with HIV. Study-level points and caveats: The clones with expansion before ART were dominant in the repertoire at all time points.

A word on this clone: What it recognizes is unknown.

immunoSEQ v3.0 was run at survey level. Sequencing used immunoSEQ multiplex PCR; TCRdb keeps in-frame clones, though not all of them. The sample consists of more than 15,000 clones, 75% to 85% of them appearing once. The germline V and J ends were trimmed by 8 bases and 2 bases, with 12 bases remaining between them. There are 13 residues in the CDR3. Germline V lookup: CDR1 SEHNR, CDR2 FQNEAQ (reference sequence). The chain is built from TRBV7-9 and TRBJ2-5, with D perhaps given as TRBD1 or TRBD2 (5 bases each). This TCR derives from a man aged 25 to 40 with HIV. Sequencing used unsorted PBMCs, obtained at the start of antiretroviral therapy. The CDR3 DNA is TGTGCCAGCTCCGGGGCGCAGCAAGAGACCCAGTACTTC. Translation: CASSGAQQETQYF.